This TCR beta chain appears in the sequencing data of a study of T-cell reconstitution after alpha-beta-depleted transplantation in children (dated by TCRdb to about 2016). Background on the whole study: Using TCR repertoire profiling, the study followed T-cell immune reconstitution in a quantitative way in children after TCRalphabeta/CD19-depleted allogeneic hematopoietic cell transplantation. General findings and caveats noted by the study authors: About two months after transplant, the apparently early recovery of alphabetaT-cell counts reportedly depended on just several hundred clones that had expanded rapidly and came from non-depleted graft cells. Over subsequent months, a decline in hyperexpanded clone frequencies was noted, and after one year, T-cell counts and TCRbeta diversity were mostly ascribed to newly produced T cells. In some patients, high TCRbeta diversity at day 60 was attributed to recipient T cells and intrathymic progenitors that had survived conditioning.

Receptor amplification or capture employed PCR. Sequencing relied on an Illumina HiSeq 2500. TCR libraries were prepared with molecular barcoding, using unique molecular identifiers to normalize TCRbeta repertoire quantification. TCRdb cleaned the public reads at Q25 with fastp, built clones with MiXCR and kept in-frame beta chains. Identical CDR3 proteins give one entry, which carries the most common genes and DNA. The sample table holds approximately 500,000 distinct CDR3 sequences, of which 10% were seen once. The ten largest clones represent around 2% of the sample. This clonotype was found many times. What antigen it recognizes has not been identified. Per-base qualities were not stored, and no clone one base away is much larger. CDR1 and CDR2, looked up from the germline V gene (reference sequence), are LNHNV and YYDKDF. The CDR3 sequence holds 14 residues, the cysteine and phenylalanine included. Only the CDR3 part of the read is kept: 42 bases, read in frame from the first base. V and J lose 1 base and 1 base, and a span of 7 bases separates them.

The intended sense of this specimen's treatment or condition label: allogeneic hematopoietic cell transplantation with graft depleted of TCRalphabeta T cells and CD19 B cells. TCRalphabeta/CD19-depleted allogeneic hematopoietic cell grafts were given to the transplant recipients, all of whom were children. The origin of this receptor is a child aged 2-9 years with inherited bone marrow failure, due to receive a stem cell transplant. This sequence uses TRBV15 and TRBJ2-5; no confident D gene assignment can be made. Source: PBMCs, taken before TCRalphabeta/CD19-depleted stem cell transplant. CDR3 region: CATSRGTVQETQYF. The bases read TGTGCCACCAGCAGAGGGACCGTCCAAGAGACCCAGTACTTC.